The 11 T cell receptor beta chains below were found in one sample sequenced in a study of cytomegalovirus exposure and HLA in healthy donors. The study ran its PCR with 60 Vbeta and 13 Jbeta primers. Here immunoSEQ multiplex PCR was the method, and the copy in TCRdb shows in-frame clones only, minus some. The profile shows 250,000 to 350,000 clones, about 87% of them singletons. Sequencing was carried out using PBMCs. These receptors all stem from a woman aged 18-35 years in good health and CMV-seronegative.

The CDR3 sequence: CASSLDFYGKGANQPQHF. The CDR3, as DNA: TGTGCCAGCAGCTTGGATTTTTATGGGAAGGGGGCCAATCAGCCCCAGCATTTT. This chain links TRBV5-5 with TRBJ1-5, with TRBD1 matching over 7 bases. V was pared by 0 bases and J by 3 bases, with 12 bases of the junction left unmatched. The CDR3 contains 18 residues. Germline V gene lookup returns CDR1 SGHKS and CDR2 YYEKEE (reference sequence).

In nucleotides, the CDR3 is TGTGCCAGCAGCTTAGGTCAGAATTCACCCCTCCACTTT. Translation gives CASSLGQNSPLHF. The chain employs TRBV11-2 and TRBJ1-6; no firm D call. V lost 1 base, J lost 7 bases, and 5 bases lay in between. CDR1 SGHAT and CDR2 FQNNGV come from the germline V gene. The CDR3 runs 13 residues.

J is TRBJ2-2 and V is TRBV7-9; tentative D call: TRBD2 (6 bases). This CDR3 has 16 residues. Per germline, CDR1 SEHNR and CDR2 FQNEAQ (reference sequence). Trimming removed 5 bases at V and 1 base at J, with 14 bases between. As DNA, the CDR3 is TGTGCCAGCAGCCCGCGGGGCGGGGAGAACACCGGGGAGCTGTTTTTT. Residues: CASSPRGGENTGELFF.

This chain joins TRBV19 and TRBJ2-7, with D tentatively TRBD2 (5 bases). Trimming removed 0 bases at V and 3 bases at J, with 9 bases between. The CDR3 runs 14 residues. From germline, CDR1 is LNHDA and CDR2 SQIVND (reference sequence). CDR3 sequence reads: CASSIDAGDYEQYF. The DNA for the CDR3 is TGTGCCAGTAGTATAGATGCCGGGGACTACGAGCAGTACTTC. Complete variable domain (other parts from reference TRBV19 and TRBJ2-7): DGGITQSPKYLFRKEGQNVTLSCEQNLNHDAMYWYRQDPGQGLRLIYYSQIVNDFQKGDIAEGYSVSREKKESFPLTVTSAQKNPTAFYLCASSIDAGDYEQYFGPGTRLTVT.

This chain links TRBV7-9 with TRBJ1-1, with D unresolved. CDR1 is SEHNR, CDR2 FQNEAQ, per germline (reference sequence). The CDR3 is 13 residues long. V lost 5 bases, J lost 3 bases, and 10 bases lay in between. In DNA form, the CDR3 reads TGTGCCAGCAGCCGGAACACAGACACTGAAGCTTTCTTT. This encodes CASSRNTDTEAFF.

This clone is a singleton in its sample. This rearrangement joins TRBV18 to TRBJ2-7; the D gene is possibly TRBD2 (5 bases). The germline CDR1 and CDR2 sequences are KGHSH and LQKENI. This CDR3 region has 14 residues. Between the trimmed V and J ends, which lost 3 bases and 3 bases, there was a span of 12 bases. The CDR3, as DNA: TGTGCCAGCTCACCCGCACGGGGTAACTACGAGCAGTACTTC. This sequence encodes CASSPARGNYEQYF. Variable domain in full (rest from reference TRBV18 and TRBJ2-7): NAGVMQNPRHLVRRRGQEARLRCSPMKGHSHVYWYRQLPEEGLKFMVYLQKENIIDESGMPKERFSAEFPKEGPSILRIQQVVRGDSAAYFCASSPARGNYEQYFGPGTRLTVT.

The V gene is TRBV7-6, the J gene TRBJ2-2; unclear D gene. Germline V gene lookup returns CDR1 SGHVS and CDR2 FNYEAQ. CDR3 length equals 15 residues. V was trimmed by 3 bases and J by 0 bases, leaving 8 bases between them. The DNA of the CDR3 is TGTGCCAGCAGCTTTCGTCTTTCGAACACCGGGGAGCTGTTTTTT. It translates to CASSFRLSNTGELFF.

J is TRBJ2-3 and V is TRBV5-6, with 8 bases that match TRBD1. In germline, CDR1 is SGHDT, CDR2 YYEEEE. Trimming removed 0 bases from V and 7 bases from J; junction bases left unmatched: 10. The CDR3 extends over 16 amino acids. The CDR3 region is CASSLGLGQVSYTQYF. The CDR3 DNA reads TGTGCCAGCAGCTTGGGATTGGGACAGGTTTCTTATACGCAGTATTTT.

This chain connects TRBV6-5 to TRBJ1-2; maybe TRBD1 (5 bases). The V end was cut by 1 base, the J end by 6 bases, with 9 bases between. The CDR3 is 13 amino acids. The germline CDR1 and CDR2 sequences are MNHEY and SVGAGI. CDR3 in DNA: TGTGCCAGCAGTTACTGGGAGGGGAATGGCTACACCTTC. Encoded protein: CASSYWEGNGYTF.

The chain combines TRBV7-2 with TRBJ2-1; 7 bases map to TRBD1. The CDR3 loop spans 14 amino acids. V lost 3 bases and J lost 4; bases outside the gene matches: 3. Germline loops: CDR1 SGHTA, CDR2 FQGNSA. CDR3 sequence reads: CASSLTGPYNEQFF. As DNA, the CDR3 is TGTGCCAGCAGCTTGACAGGGCCGTACAATGAGCAGTTCTTC.

The J gene is TRBJ2-1, the V gene TRBV27; possible D gene TRBD2, 5 bases. The CDR3 is made up of 14 amino acids. The germline V gene encodes CDR1 MNHEY and CDR2 SMNVEV (reference sequence). V shed 3 bases and J shed 9 bases, with 15 bases lying between them. DNA of the CDR3: TGTGCCAGCAGTTTCCAGGATAGTGCGGGTGAGCAGTTCTTC. This codes for CASSFQDSAGEQFF.